This T cell receptor (beta chain) was recovered during a study of blood T cell repertoires in COVID-19. About the study: Samples came from the United States, Italy and Spain, spanning acute and convalescent COVID-19. From T cells, B-cell-depleted T cells, or PBMCs came the material, which was cDNA or gDNA.

Trimming left V 1 base short and J 6 bases short, with 9 bases between. The CDR3 has 13 residues. Germline CDR1 reads SGHVS; CDR2 reads FNYEAQ. Original handling: Amplifying reference gene primers gave estimates of nucleated cell counts. Sequenced by immunoSEQ multiplex PCR; TCRdb stores in-frame clones only, minus some. V, J and clone size were drawn from that table, and D and trimming were deduced from the DNA. The data show approximately 390,000 clones, roughly 90% seen once. The sequenced sample consisted of peripheral blood. The V call is TRBV7-6, the J call TRBJ1-2; D remains ambiguous. The receptor's source is a man aged 18 to 30 with active or convalescent COVID-19. The CDR3 loop is CASSLGPSDGYTF. The CDR3 DNA follows: TGTGCCAGCAGCTTAGGCCCTTCGGATGGCTACACCTTC.